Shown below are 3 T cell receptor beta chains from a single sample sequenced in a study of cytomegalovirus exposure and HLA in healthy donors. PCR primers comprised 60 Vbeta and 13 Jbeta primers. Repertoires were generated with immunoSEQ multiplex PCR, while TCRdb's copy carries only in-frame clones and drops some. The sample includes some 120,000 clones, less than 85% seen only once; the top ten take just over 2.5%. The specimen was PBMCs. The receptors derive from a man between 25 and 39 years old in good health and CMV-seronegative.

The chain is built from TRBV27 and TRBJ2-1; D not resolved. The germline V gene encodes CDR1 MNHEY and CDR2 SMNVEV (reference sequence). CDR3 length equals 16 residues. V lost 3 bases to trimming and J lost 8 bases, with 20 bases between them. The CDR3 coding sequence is TGTGCCAGCAGTTTCTGGAGACTTGAGAGTTTCGATGAGCAGTTCTTC. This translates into CASSFWRLESFDEQFF.

As DNA, the CDR3 is TGCGCCAGCAGCCAAGTGGTAGGGGCCAAACAGCCCCAGCATTTT. It codes for CASSQVVGAKQPQHF. The genes are TRBV4-1 and TRBJ1-5, with a possible D match to TRBD1 (5 bases). The CDR3 totals 15 residues. The germline V gene has CDR1 MGHRA and CDR2 YSYEKL. V was trimmed by 1 base and J by 7 bases, leaving 14 bases between them.

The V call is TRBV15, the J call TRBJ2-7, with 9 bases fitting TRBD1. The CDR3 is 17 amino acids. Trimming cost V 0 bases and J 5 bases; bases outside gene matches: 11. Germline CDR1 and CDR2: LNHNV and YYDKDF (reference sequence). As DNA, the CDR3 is TGTGCCACCAGCAGAGAACTATCGACAGGGGGTATGAACGAGCAGTACTTC. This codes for CATSRELSTGGMNEQYF.